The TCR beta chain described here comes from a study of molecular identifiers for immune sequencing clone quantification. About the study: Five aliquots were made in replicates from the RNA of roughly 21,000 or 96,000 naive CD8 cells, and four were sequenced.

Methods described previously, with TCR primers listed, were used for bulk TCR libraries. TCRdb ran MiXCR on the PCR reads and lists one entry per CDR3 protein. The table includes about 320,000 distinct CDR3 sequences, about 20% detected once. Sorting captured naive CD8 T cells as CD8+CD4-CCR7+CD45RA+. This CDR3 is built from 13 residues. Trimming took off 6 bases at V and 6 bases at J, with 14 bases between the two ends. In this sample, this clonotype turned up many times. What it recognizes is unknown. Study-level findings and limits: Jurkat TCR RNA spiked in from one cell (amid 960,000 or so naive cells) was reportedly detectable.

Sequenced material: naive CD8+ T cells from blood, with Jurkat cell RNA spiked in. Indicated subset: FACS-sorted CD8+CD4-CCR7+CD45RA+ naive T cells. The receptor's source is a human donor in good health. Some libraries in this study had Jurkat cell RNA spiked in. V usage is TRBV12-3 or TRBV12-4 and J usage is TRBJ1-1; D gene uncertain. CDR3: CASSPLSGSEAFF. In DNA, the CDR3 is TGTGCCAGCAGCCCCCTTTCGGGCTCTGAAGCTTTCTTT.